The 9 T cell receptor beta chains reported below all come from one sample, sequenced in a study of blood T cell repertoires in COVID-19. The method was immunoSEQ multiplex PCR; TCRdb's version includes in-frame clones alone and lacks a portion of them. This table has hundreds of thousands of clones, over 75% appearing once. Sequencing input: peripheral blood. The source is a man between 18 and 35 years old with active or convalescent COVID-19.

This clone was counted once. This chain connects TRBV4-1 to TRBJ2-3; 9 bases map to TRBD2. V lost 0 bases to trimming and J lost 6 bases; unmatched junction nucleotides: 13. Germline CDR1 MGHRA, CDR2 YSYEKL. This CDR3 spans 18 amino acids. This CDR3 reads CASSQEGHSGGIWDTQYF. CDR3 sequence (DNA): TGCGCCAGCAGCCAAGAAGGCCATAGCGGGGGAATTTGGGATACGCAGTATTTT.

The genes are TRBV19 and TRBJ2-1, with D possibly TRBD2 on 6 matching bases. CDR3 size: 18 residues. Germline lookup yields CDR1 LNHDA and CDR2 SQIVND (reference sequence). The ends were cut back, 5 bases at V and 1 base at J, with 21 bases in the middle. This chain's CDR3 is CASSLTEAGTESYNEQFF. The CDR3 DNA reads as TGTGCCAGTAGTTTAACTGAGGCCGGGACTGAGTCCTACAATGAGCAGTTCTTC.

The genes are TRBV7-9 and TRBJ2-7, with 8 bases fitting TRBD2. Losses at the gene ends were 5 bases for V and 3 bases for J; bases not matched to a gene: 9. The length of the CDR3 is 15 residues. CDR1 is SEHNR, CDR2 FQNEAQ, per germline (reference sequence). Here the CDR3 DNA reads TGTGCCAGCAGCCCACGGGGGGGGAATATCTACGAGCAGTACTTC. It encodes CASSPRGGNIYEQYF.

The chain links TRBV6-6 to TRBJ2-1; 7 nucleotides agree with TRBD1. CDR1 MNHNY and CDR2 SVGAGI come from the germline V gene (reference sequence). J was trimmed by 1 base and V by 5 bases; bases with no gene match: 11. CDR3 length equals 17 residues. The CDR3 nucleotides are TGTGCCAGCAGTCCGTACTACAGGGGAACGTCCTACAATGAGCAGTTCTTC. It is translated as CASSPYYRGTSYNEQFF.

V usage is TRBV7-9 and J usage is TRBJ2-2; D is perhaps TRBD2 (6 bases). The germline CDR1 and CDR2 sequences are SEHNR and FQNEAQ (reference sequence). The V gene lost 1 base and the J gene lost 5 bases, with 11 bases spanning the gap. The CDR3 totals 15 residues. The DNA of the CDR3 is TGTGCCAGCAGCTTAGATGGGACTTCGACCGGGGAGCTGTTTTTT. Encoded protein: CASSLDGTSTGELFF.

J is TRBJ1-1 and V is TRBV29-1; D perhaps matches TRBD1 (6 bases). The CDR3 has 12 amino acids. The V end was cut by 7 bases, the J end by 4 bases, with 13 bases between. CDR1 SQVTM and CDR2 ANQGSEA come from the germline V gene. CDR3 nucleotide sequence: TGCAGCGACCTAACAGGGTTCACTGAAGCTTTCTTT. Its protein product is CSDLTGFTEAFF. The full variable domain, completed using reference TRBV29-1 and TRBJ1-1, is SAVISQKPSRDICQRGTSLTIQCQVDSQVTMMFWYRQQPGQSLTLIATANQGSEATYESGFVIDKFPISRPNLTFSTLTVSNMSPEDSSIYLCSDLTGFTEAFFGQGTRLTVV.

The chain carries TRBV5-8 and TRBJ1-2, with 12 bases fitting TRBD1. Germline CDR1 and CDR2: SGHTS and YDEGEE. J lost 4 bases, V lost 0 bases, and 4 bases had no gene match. The CDR3 is 16 residues long. In DNA, the CDR3 is TGTGCCAGCAGCTTGGCGGGGACAGGGGGCGCCTATGGCTACACCTTC. It specifies CASSLAGTGGAYGYTF. Complete variable domain (other parts from reference TRBV5-8 and TRBJ1-2): EAGVTQSPTHLIKTRGQQATLRCSPISGHTSVYWYQQALGLGLQFLLWYDEGEERNRGNFPPRFSGRQFPNYSSELNVNALELEDSALYLCASSLAGTGGAYGYTFGSGTRLTVV.

The chain employs TRBV6-5 and TRBJ2-1, with 9 positions matching TRBD2. Germline CDR1 is MNHEY and CDR2 is SVGAGI. The CDR3 loop spans 15 amino acids. The junction had 12 bases not matched to a gene; V was cut back by 7 bases and J by 8 bases. Here the CDR3 reads CASKAPLAGRYEQFF. In DNA form, the CDR3 reads TGTGCCAGCAAAGCCCCCCTAGCGGGGAGGTATGAGCAGTTCTTC.

The chain combines TRBV18 with TRBJ1-2; D is undetermined. The CDR3 has 14 residues. The V end lost 5 bases, the J end lost 4 bases, and 14 bases lay between the germline ends. Germline V gene data show CDR1 as KGHSH and CDR2 as LQKENI. The CDR3 DNA reads as TGTGCCAGCTCATCCTCCAGGCAGACCTATGGCTACACCTTC. This encodes CASSSSRQTYGYTF.